One and the same sample provided the 17 T cell receptor beta chains below, sequenced in a study of T cells in Graves' hyperthyroidism and ophthalmopathy. TCR beta CDR3 regions were amplified from RNA. The HTBI primer set drove a first-round RT-PCR of the TCR CDR3. TCRdb re-called the multiplex PCR reads through MiXCR, storing one row per CDR3 protein. The sample carries 490,000 or so distinct CDR3 sequences, roughly 22% recorded once. Specimen: blood. The receptors originated from a woman in her 70s with Graves' ophthalmopathy.

This clonotype showed up many times. Compared with germline, one end of the junction differs, possibly owing to a read error. V usage is TRBV28 and J usage is TRBJ2-3, with D uncertain. This CDR3 is built from 15 residues. CDR1 MDHEN and CDR2 SYDVKM come from the germline V gene. The DNA of the CDR3 is TGCGCCAGCAGCTTGGCCGTCCTTAGCACAGATACGCAGTATTTT. It encodes CASSLAVLSTDTQYF.

This clonotype appeared a single time. The chain recombines TRBV4-2 with TRBJ2-2, with TRBD2 as a possible D gene (5 bases). The CDR3 runs 18 residues. CDR1 and CDR2 (germline): LGHNA, YNFKEQ. V lost 0 bases and J lost 4, with 18 bases in between. The CDR3 DNA reads as TGTGCCAGCAGCCAAGATATGGTGGGGAGTGGTGGCACCGGGGAGCTGTTTTTT. Translating gives CASSQDMVGSGGTGELFF.

J is TRBJ2-5 and V is TRBV5-1; 8 bases map to TRBD1. The V gene's germline CDR1 is SGHRS and CDR2 YFSETQ. The CDR3 sequence is 15 residues long. V shed 4 bases, J shed 5 bases, and the junction held 10 bases outside the gene matches. CDR3 sequence: CASSAGQGFAETQYF. CDR3 bases: TGCGCCAGCAGCGCAGGACAGGGATTCGCGGAGACCCAGTACTTC.

This clonotype was recorded many times. This chain connects TRBV12-3 or TRBV12-4 to TRBJ1-5; D unresolved. The CDR3 has 15 residues. V was trimmed by 1 base and J by 3 bases, leaving 10 bases between them. CDR3 amino acids: CASSLGHGNNQPQHF. CDR3 coding DNA: TGTGCCAGCAGTTTAGGACACGGTAACAATCAGCCCCAGCATTTT.

CDR3 nucleotides: TGTGCCAGCAGTCATTGGGGGGCTGAAGATAATTCACCCCTCCACTTT. Its translation is CASSHWGAEDNSPLHF. The gene calls are TRBV6-1 and TRBJ1-6; tentative D call: TRBD1 (6 bases). The CDR3 is 16 residues long. V lost 5 bases and J lost 5, with 16 bases in between. Germline values: CDR1 MNHNS, CDR2 SASEGT.

This clonotype was seen only a few times. The rearrangement joins TRBV4-1 to TRBJ2-7; maybe TRBD2 (6 bases). Trimming cost V 5 bases and J 6 bases, with 23 bases left between them. The CDR3 is made up of 16 amino acids. Germline lookup yields CDR1 MGHRA and CDR2 YSYEKL. CDR3 region: CASSSPTSRRPGEQYF. CDR3 nucleotide sequence: TGCGCCAGCAGCTCCCCAACTAGCAGAAGACCCGGCGAGCAGTACTTC.

V usage is TRBV20-1 and J usage is TRBJ2-7; D ambiguous. Germline lookup yields CDR1 DFQATT and CDR2 SNEGSKA (reference sequence). V was clipped by 1 base and J by 3 bases, with 7 bases between them. CDR3 length: 12 residues. The CDR3 loop reads CSARVVGYEQYF. CDR3 coding DNA: TGCAGTGCTAGAGTCGTAGGCTACGAGCAGTACTTC.

A word on this clonotype: It may be a read error: a sequence one base away is much more abundant. The chain has TRBV11-2 and TRBJ1-1; D is uncertain. This CDR3 comprises 15 residues. Trimming removed 3 bases at V and 7 bases at J, with 18 bases between. Germline assignment: CDR1 SGHAT and CDR2 FQNNGV. This chain's CDR3 is CASSFYDGSRIEAFF. The CDR3 nucleotides read TGTGCCAGCAGCTTCTACGACGGGTCACGCATTGAAGCTTTCTTT.

The chain recombines TRBV20-1 with TRBJ2-7, with 8 bases lining up with TRBD1. Trimming at V came to 0 bases and at J to 3 bases, leaving 4 bases not matched to a gene. From germline, CDR1 is DFQATT and CDR2 SNEGSKA (reference sequence). The CDR3 sequence is 14 residues long. In DNA, the CDR3 is TGCAGTGCTAGAGAGCCGGGACAGGTCTACGAGCAGTACTTC. Translated, it gives CSAREPGQVYEQYF.

V is TRBV11-2 and J is TRBJ1-4, with unresolved D. CDR1 and CDR2 (germline): SGHAT, FQNNGV. The CDR3 loop spans 13 amino acids. V was pared by 1 base and J by 7 bases, with 7 bases between. In DNA form, the CDR3 reads TGTGCCAGCAGCTTAGCCTTTAGTGAAAAACTGTTTTTT. Translating it yields CASSLAFSEKLFF.

The gene calls are TRBV27 and TRBJ2-2; 7 nucleotides agree with TRBD2. CDR3 length: 16 residues. CDR1 is MNHEY and CDR2 is SMNVEV in the germline V gene (reference sequence). In DNA form, the CDR3 reads TGTACACCGACTAGCCCAGCCTTGGAATACACCGGGGAGCTGTTTTTT. Protein sequence: CTPTSPALEYTGELFF.

In its sample, this clonotype was seen a few times. The rearrangement uses TRBV27 and TRBJ1-2, with no clear D. The germline V and J ends were trimmed by 6 bases and 5 bases, with 13 bases remaining between them. The CDR3 extends over 13 amino acids. Germline assignment: CDR1 MNHEY and CDR2 SMNVEV (reference sequence). The CDR3 sequence is CASSLGIGYGYTF. CDR3 bases: TGTGCCAGCAGCCTGGGGATCGGGTATGGCTACACCTTC.

This clonotype was detected many times. The chain uses TRBV20-1 and TRBJ2-5; 9 bases match TRBD2. The trim removed 1 base at V and 5 bases at J, leaving 8 bases unmatched. The CDR3 consists of 15 residues. Germline V lookup: CDR1 DFQATT, CDR2 SNEGSKA (reference sequence). In DNA form, the CDR3 reads TGCAGTGCTAGAGTGAGCGGGAGGTCGAGGGAGACCCAGTACTTC. Translation gives CSARVSGRSRETQYF.

This clonotype was observed many times. This chain's CDR3 is CASSTASGRAYGYTF. The DNA for the CDR3 is TGTGCCAGCAGCACAGCGTCGGGGAGGGCCTATGGCTACACCTTC. The chain combines TRBV7-8 with TRBJ1-2; D is unclear. V lost 5 bases, J lost 4 bases, and 17 bases lay in between. Germline V gives CDR1 SGHVS, CDR2 FQNEAQ. This CDR3 has 15 amino acids.

In its sample, this clonotype was seen many times. The genes are TRBV20-1 and TRBJ2-3; D is possibly TRBD2 (6 bases). The ends were cut back, 3 bases at V and 6 bases at J, with 19 bases in the middle. The CDR3 runs to 15 residues. The germline gives CDR1 DFQATT, CDR2 SNEGSKA (reference sequence). CDR3 nucleotide sequence: TGCAGTGCTAGTGGGTGGGGCAGGGAGGTCGATACGCAGTATTTT. It specifies CSASGWGREVDTQYF.

In its sample, this clonotype was seen many times. V usage is TRBV12-3 or TRBV12-4 and J usage is TRBJ2-3, with 9 bases aligning to TRBD2. Unmatched junction bases numbered 5, after V lost 6 bases and J lost 4 bases. The CDR3 runs 14 residues. The CDR3 DNA sequence: TGTGCCAGCAGGTCGGGACTAGCCCCAGATACGCAGTATTTT. It is translated as CASRSGLAPDTQYF.

This clonotype was recorded a few times. The gene calls are TRBV30 and TRBJ2-1; D perhaps matches TRBD2 (7 bases). Germline CDR1 and CDR2: GTSNPN and SVGIG (reference sequence). This CDR3 is built from 14 residues. V was clipped by 3 bases and J by 7 bases, with 16 bases between them. The CDR3 nucleotides are TGTGCCTGGAGCGTCGGGGGGCTGATGAATGAGCAGTTCTTC. It specifies CAWSVGGLMNEQFF.